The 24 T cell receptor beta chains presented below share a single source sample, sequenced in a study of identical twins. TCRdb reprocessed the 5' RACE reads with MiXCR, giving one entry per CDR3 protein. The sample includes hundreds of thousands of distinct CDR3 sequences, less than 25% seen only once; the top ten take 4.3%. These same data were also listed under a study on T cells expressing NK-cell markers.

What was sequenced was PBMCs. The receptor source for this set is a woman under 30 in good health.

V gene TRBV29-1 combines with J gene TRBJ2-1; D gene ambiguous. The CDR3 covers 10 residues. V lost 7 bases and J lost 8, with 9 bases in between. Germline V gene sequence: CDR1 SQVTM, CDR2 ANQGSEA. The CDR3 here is CSGNNYEQFF. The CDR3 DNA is TGCAGCGGAAACAACTATGAGCAGTTCTTC.

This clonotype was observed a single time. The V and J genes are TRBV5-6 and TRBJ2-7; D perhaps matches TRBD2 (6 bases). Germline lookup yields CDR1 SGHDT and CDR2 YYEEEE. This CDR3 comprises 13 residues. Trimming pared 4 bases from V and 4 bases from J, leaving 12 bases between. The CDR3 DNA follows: TGTGCCAGCAGCCCGAACGGGGGATACGAGCAGTACTTC. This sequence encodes CASSPNGGYEQYF. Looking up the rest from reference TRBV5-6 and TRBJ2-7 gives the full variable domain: DAGVTQSPTHLIKTRGQQVTLRCSPKSGHDTVSWYQQALGQGPQFIFQYYEEEERQRGNFPDRFSGHQFPNYSSELNVNALLLGDSALYLCASSPNGGYEQYFGPGTRLTVT.

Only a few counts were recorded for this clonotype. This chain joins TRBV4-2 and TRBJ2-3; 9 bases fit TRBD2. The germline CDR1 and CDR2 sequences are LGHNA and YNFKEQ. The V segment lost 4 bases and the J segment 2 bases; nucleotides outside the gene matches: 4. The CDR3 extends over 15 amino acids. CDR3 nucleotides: TGTGCCAGCAGCCTTAGCGGGAGCCACACAGATACGCAGTATTTT. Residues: CASSLSGSHTDTQYF.

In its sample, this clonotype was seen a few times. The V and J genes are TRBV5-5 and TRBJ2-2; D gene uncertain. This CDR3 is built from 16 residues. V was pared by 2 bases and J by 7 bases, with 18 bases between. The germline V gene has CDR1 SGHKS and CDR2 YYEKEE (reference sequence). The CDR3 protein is CASSFFLSGPRGELFF. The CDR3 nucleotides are TGTGCCAGCAGCTTCTTCTTATCTGGGCCCCGCGGGGAGCTGTTTTTT.

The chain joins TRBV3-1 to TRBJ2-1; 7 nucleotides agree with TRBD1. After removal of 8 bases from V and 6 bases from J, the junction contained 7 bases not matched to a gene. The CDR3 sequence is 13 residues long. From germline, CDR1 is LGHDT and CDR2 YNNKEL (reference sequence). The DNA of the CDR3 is TGTGCCAGCCGGACAGGAATTACCAATGAGCAGTTCTTC. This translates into CASRTGITNEQFF.

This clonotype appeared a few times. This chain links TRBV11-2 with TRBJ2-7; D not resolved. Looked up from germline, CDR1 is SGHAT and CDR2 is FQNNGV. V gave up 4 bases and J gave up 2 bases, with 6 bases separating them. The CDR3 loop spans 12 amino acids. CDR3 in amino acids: CASSSKPYEQYF. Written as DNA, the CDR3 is TGTGCCAGCAGCTCTAAACCCTACGAGCAGTACTTC.

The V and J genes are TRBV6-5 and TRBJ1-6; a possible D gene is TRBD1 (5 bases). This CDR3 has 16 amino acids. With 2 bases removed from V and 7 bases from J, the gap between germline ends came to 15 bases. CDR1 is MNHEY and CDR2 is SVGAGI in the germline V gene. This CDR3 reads CASSYTLGAGNSPLHF. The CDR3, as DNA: TGTGCCAGCAGTTACACGCTTGGGGCGGGGAATTCACCCCTCCACTTT.

The CDR3 DNA follows: TGCAGTGCCAGCACACCGGGACAGCGAAGCACAGATACGCAGTATTTT. Its protein is CSASTPGQRSTDTQYF. The genes are TRBV20-1 and TRBJ2-3; 7 nucleotides agree with TRBD1. Germline lookup yields CDR1 DFQATT and CDR2 SNEGSKA (reference sequence). The J segment lost 0 bases and the V segment lost 6 bases, leaving 12 bases of the junction unmatched. The CDR3 is 16 residues long.

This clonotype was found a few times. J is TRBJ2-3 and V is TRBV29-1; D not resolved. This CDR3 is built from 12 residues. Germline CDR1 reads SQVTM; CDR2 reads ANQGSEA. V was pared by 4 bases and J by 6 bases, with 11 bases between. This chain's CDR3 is CSVGLDRDTQYF. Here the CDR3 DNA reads TGCAGCGTTGGACTCGACCGGGATACGCAGTATTTT.

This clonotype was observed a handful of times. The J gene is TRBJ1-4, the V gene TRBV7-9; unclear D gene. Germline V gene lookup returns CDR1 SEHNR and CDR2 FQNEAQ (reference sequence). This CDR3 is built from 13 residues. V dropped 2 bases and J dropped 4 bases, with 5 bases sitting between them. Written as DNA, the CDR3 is TGTGCCAGCAGCTTAAGCCTTAATGAAAAACTGTTTTTT. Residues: CASSLSLNEKLFF.

The CDR3 loop is CSARVRDEQFF. CDR3 coding DNA: TGCAGTGCTAGAGTAAGGGATGAGCAGTTCTTC. The chain combines TRBV20-1 with TRBJ2-1; D is unclear. Per the germline V gene, CDR1 is DFQATT and CDR2 is SNEGSKA (reference sequence). The V end lost 1 base, the J end lost 8 bases, and 6 bases lay between the germline ends. The CDR3 contains 11 residues.

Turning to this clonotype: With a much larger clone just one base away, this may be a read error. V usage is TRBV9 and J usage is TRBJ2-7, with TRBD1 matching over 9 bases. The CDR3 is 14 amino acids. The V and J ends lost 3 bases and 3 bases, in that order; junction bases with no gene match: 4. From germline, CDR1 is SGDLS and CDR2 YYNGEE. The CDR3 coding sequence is TGTGCCAGCAGCGCCCGGGACAGGGTCTACGAGCAGTACTTC. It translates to CASSARDRVYEQYF.

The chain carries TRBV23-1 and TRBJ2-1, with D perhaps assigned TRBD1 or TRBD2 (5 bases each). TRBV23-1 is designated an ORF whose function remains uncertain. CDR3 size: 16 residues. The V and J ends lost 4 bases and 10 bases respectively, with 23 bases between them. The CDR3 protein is CASSRTVGMGTEEQFF. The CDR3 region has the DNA TGCGCCAGCAGTCGGACGGTGGGGATGGGGACGGAGGAGCAGTTCTTC.

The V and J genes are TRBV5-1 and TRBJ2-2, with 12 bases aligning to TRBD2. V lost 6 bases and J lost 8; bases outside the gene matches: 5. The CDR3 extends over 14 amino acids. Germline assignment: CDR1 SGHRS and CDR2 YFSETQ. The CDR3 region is CASNGLAGTGELFF. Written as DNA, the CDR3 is TGCGCCAGCAACGGACTAGCGGGAACTGGGGAGCTGTTTTTT.

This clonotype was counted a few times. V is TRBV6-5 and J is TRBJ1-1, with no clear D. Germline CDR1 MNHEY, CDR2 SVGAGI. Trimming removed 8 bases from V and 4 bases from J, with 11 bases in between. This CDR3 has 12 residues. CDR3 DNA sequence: TGTGCCAGCTACACAAGCGGCACTGAAGCTTTCTTT. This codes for CASYTSGTEAFF.

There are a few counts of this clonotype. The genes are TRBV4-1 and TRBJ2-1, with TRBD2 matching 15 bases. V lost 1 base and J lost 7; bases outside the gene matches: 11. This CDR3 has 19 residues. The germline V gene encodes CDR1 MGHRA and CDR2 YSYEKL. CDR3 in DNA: TGCGCCAGCAGCCAAGCTAAGGGACTAGCGGGGGGCCCCTTAAATGAGCAGTTCTTC. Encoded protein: CASSQAKGLAGGPLNEQFF.

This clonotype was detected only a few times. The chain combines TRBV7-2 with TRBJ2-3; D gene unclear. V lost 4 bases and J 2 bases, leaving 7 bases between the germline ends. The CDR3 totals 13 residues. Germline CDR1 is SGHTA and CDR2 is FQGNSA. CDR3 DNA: TGTGCCAGCAGCTGGGAAAACACAGATACGCAGTATTTT. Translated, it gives CASSWENTDTQYF.

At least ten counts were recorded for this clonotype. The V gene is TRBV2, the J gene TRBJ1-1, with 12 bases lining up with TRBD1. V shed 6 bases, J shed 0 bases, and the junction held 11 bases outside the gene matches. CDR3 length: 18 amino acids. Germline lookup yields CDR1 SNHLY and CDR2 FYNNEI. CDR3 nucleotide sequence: TGTGCCAGCAGGCCCAGCCCGGGACAGGGGGCGCTGAACACTGAAGCTTTCTTT. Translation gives CASRPSPGQGALNTEAFF.

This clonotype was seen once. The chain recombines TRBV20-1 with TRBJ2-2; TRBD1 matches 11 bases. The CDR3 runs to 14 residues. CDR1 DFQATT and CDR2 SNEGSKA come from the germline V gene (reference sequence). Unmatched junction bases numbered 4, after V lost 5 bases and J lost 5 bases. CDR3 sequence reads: CSASDRGQTGELFF. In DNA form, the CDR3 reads TGCAGTGCTTCGGACAGGGGGCAGACCGGGGAGCTGTTTTTT.

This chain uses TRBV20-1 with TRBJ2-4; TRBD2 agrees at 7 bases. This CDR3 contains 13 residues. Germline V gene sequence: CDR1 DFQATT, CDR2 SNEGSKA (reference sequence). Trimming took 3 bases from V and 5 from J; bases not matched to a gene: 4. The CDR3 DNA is TGCAGTGCTAGTTCTACTAGCGAAAACATTCAGTACTTC. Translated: CSASSTSENIQYF.

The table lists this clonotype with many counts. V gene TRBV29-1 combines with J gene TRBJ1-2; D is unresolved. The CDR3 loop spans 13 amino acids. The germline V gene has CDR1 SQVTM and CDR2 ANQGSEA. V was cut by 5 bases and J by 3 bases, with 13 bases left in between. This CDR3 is CSVKAPVDYGYTF. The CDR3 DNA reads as TGCAGCGTTAAGGCCCCGGTCGACTATGGCTACACCTTC.

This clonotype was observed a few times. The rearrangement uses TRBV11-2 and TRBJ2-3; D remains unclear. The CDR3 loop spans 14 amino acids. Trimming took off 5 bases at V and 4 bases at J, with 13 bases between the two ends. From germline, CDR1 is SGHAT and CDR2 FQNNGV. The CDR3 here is CASSPRIRADTQYF. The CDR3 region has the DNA TGTGCCAGCAGCCCGCGCATCCGGGCAGATACGCAGTATTTT.

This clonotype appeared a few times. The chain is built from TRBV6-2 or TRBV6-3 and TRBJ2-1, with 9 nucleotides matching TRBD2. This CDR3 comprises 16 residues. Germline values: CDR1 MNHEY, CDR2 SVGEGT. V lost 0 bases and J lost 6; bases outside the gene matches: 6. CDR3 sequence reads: CASSYSFSGSINEQFF. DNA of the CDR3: TGTGCCAGCAGTTACTCGTTTAGCGGGAGTATCAATGAGCAGTTCTTC.

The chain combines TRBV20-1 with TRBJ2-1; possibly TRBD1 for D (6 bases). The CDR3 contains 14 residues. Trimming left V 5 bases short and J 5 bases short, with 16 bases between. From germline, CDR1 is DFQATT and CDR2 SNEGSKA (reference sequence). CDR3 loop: CSAPAQGRNNEQFF. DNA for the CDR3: TGCAGTGCTCCTGCCCAGGGGCGGAACAATGAGCAGTTCTTC.